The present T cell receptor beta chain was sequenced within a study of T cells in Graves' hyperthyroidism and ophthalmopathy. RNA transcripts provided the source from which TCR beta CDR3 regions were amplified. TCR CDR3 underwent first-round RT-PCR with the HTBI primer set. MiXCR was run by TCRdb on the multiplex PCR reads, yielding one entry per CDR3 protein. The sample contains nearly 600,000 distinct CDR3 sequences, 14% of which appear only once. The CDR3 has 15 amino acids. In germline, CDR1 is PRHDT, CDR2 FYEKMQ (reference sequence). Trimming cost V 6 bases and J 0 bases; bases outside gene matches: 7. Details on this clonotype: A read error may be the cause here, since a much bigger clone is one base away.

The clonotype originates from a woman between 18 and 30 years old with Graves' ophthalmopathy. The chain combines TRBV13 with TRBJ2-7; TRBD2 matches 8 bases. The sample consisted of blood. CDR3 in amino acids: CASSCTSGSSYEQYF. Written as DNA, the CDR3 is TGTGCCAGCAGTTGCACTAGCGGCAGCTCCTACGAGCAGTACTTC.